A single TCR beta chain is shown here with its context. The antigen remains unidentified. Trimming at V came to 4 bases and at J to 2 bases, leaving 6 bases not matched to a gene. CDR1 is WSHSY and CDR2 is SAAADI in the germline V gene. The CDR3 runs to 15 residues. The sorted libraries were prepared using about 1 million CD4+ or CD8+ T cells that had themselves been sorted. The data stem from a study of neurological immune-mediated disorders. Whole-study results and caveats: None of the CDR3 amino acid sequences of expanded clones were shared across subjects, and this suggested private repertoires in all groups.

TCRdb re-analysed the 5' RACE reads in MiXCR, keeping a single row per CDR3 protein. Of about 10,000 distinct CDR3 sequences in the sample, about 23% were seen once. The sample taken for sequencing was CD8+ T cells from blood. The rearrangement links TRBV10-2 to TRBJ2-3; 7 positions match TRBD2. This receptor was taken from a woman aged 35 to 49 with multiple sclerosis. The chain's CDR3 is CASSAPLADTDTQYF. The CDR3 DNA is TGCGCCAGCAGTGCCCCTCTAGCGGACACAGATACGCAGTATTTT.